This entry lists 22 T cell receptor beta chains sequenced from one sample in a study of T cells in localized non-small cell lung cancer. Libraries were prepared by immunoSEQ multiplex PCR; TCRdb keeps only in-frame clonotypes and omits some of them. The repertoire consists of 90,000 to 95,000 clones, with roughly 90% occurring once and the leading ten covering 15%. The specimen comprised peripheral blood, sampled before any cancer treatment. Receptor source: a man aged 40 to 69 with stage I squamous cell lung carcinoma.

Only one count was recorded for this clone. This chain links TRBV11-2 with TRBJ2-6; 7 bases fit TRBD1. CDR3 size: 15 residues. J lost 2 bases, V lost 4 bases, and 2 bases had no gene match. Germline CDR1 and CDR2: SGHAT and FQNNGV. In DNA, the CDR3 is TGTGCCAGCAGCTCCCAGGGGGCTGGGGCCAACGTCCTGACTTTC. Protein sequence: CASSSQGAGANVLTF.

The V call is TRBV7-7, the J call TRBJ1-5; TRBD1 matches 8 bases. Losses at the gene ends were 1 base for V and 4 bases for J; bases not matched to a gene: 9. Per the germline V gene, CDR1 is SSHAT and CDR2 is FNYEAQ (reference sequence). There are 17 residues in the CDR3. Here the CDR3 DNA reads TGTGCCAGCAGCTTAGAAGGGGACAGGATCTCTAATCAGCCCCAGCATTTT. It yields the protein CASSLEGDRISNQPQHF.

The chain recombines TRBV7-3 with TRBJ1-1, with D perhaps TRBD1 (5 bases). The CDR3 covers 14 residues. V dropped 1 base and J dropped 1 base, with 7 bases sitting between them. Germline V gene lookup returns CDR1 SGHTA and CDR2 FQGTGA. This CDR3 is CASSLSGGNTEAFF. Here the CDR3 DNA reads TGTGCCAGCAGCTTAAGTGGGGGGAACACTGAAGCTTTCTTT.

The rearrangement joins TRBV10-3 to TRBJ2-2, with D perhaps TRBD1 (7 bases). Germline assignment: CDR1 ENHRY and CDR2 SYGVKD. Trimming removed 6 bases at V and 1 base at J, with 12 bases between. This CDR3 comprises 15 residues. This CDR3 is CAISRGEGNTGELFF. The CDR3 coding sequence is TGTGCCATCAGCAGGGGGGAAGGGAACACCGGGGAGCTGTTTTTT.

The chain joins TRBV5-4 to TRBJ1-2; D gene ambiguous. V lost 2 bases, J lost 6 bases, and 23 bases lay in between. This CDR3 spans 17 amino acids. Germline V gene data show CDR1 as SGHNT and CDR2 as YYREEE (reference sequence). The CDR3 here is CASSFPDGSPALHGYTF. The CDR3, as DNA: TGTGCCAGCAGCTTCCCCGACGGGTCTCCAGCCTTGCATGGCTACACCTTC.

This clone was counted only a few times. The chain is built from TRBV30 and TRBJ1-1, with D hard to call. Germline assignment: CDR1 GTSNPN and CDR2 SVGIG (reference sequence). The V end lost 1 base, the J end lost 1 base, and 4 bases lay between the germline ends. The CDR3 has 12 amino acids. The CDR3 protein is CAWSETNTEAFF. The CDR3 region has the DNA TGTGCCTGGAGTGAAACGAACACTGAAGCTTTCTTT.

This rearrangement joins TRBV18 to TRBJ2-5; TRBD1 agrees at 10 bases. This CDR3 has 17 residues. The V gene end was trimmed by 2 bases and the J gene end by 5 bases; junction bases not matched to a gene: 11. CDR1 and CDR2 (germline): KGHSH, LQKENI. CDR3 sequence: CASSPGVGQGFLETQYF. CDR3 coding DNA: TGTGCCAGCTCACCAGGTGTGGGACAGGGGTTTTTGGAGACCCAGTACTTC.

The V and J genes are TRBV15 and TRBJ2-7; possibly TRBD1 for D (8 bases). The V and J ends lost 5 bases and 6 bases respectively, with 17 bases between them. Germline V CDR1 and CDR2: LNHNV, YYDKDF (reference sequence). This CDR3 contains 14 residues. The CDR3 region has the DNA TGTGCCACCAGCCCTTCGACAGGGGAGGGCGAGCAGTACTTC. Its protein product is CATSPSTGEGEQYF.

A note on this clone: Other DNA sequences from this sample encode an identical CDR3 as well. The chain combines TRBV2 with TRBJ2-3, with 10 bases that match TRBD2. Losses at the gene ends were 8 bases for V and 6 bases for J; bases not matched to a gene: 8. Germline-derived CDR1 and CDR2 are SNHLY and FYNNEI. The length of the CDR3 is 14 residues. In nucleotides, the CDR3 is TGTGCCAGCGAGCGGGAGGGGCGTGGGGATACGCAGTATTTT. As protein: CASEREGRGDTQYF.

The CDR3 DNA follows: TGTGCCAGTAGTATCCTTCCAGGGGGCGATGTCCATGGCTACACCTTC. This sequence encodes CASSILPGGDVHGYTF. J is TRBJ1-2 and V is TRBV19; 8 positions match TRBD1. The CDR3 is 16 residues long. V shed 3 bases, J shed 6 bases, and the junction held 12 bases outside the gene matches. Germline CDR1 reads LNHDA; CDR2 reads SQIVND (reference sequence).

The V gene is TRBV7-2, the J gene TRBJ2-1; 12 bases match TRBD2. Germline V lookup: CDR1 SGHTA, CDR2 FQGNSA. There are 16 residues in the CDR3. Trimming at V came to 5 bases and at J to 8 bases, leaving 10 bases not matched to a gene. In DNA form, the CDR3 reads TGTGCCAGCAGCCCTCTCCCACTAGCGGGGGGCGATGAGCAGTTCTTC. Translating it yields CASSPLPLAGGDEQFF.

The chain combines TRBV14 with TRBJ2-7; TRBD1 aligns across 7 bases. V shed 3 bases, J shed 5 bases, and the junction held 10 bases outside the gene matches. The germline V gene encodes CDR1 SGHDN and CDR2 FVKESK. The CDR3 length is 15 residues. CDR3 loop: CASSQGRGGQNEQYF. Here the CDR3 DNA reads TGTGCCAGCAGCCAGGGGCGAGGGGGCCAGAACGAGCAGTACTTC.

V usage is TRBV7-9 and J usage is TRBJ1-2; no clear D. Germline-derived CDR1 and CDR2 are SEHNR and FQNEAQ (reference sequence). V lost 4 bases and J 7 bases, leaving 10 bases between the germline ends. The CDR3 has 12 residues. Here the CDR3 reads CASSSPKGGYTF. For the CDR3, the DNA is TGTGCCAGCAGCTCCCCGAAGGGTGGCTACACCTTC.

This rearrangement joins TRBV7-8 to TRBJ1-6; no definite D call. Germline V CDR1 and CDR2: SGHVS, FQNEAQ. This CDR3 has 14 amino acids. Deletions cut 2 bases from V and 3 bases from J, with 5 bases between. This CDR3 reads CASSLLSYNSPLHF. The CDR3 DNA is TGTGCCAGCAGCTTACTGAGCTATAATTCACCCCTCCACTTT.

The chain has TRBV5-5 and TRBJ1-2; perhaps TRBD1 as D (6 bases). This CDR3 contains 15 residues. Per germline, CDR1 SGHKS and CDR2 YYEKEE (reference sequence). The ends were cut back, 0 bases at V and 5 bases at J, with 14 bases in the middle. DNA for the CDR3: TGTGCCAGCAGCTTGGCCCCCGGGGGCGCTTATGGCTACACCTTC. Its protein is CASSLAPGGAYGYTF.

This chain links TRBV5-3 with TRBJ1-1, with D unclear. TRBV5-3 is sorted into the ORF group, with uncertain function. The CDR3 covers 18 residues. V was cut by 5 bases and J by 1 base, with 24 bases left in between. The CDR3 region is CARSSSPRRRSTNTEAFF. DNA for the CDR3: TGTGCCAGAAGTTCATCGCCCCGACGGAGGTCGACGAACACTGAAGCTTTCTTT.

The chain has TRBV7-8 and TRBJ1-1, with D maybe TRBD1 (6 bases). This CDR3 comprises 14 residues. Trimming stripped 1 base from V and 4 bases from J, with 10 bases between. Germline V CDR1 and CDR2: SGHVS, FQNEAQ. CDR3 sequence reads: CASSLESRGTEAFF. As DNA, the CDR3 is TGTGCCAGCAGCTTAGAGTCCAGGGGCACTGAAGCTTTCTTT.

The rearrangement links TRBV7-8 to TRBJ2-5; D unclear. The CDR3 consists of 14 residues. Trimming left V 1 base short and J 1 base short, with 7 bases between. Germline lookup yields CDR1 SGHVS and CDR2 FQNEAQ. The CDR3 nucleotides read TGTGCCAGCAGCTTAGTAGGCAGCCAAGAGACCCAGTACTTC. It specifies CASSLVGSQETQYF.

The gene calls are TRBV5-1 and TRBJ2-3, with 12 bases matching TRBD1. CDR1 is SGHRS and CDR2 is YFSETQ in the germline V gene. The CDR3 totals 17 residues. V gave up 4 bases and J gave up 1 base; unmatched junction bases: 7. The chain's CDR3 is CASSKGQGAAGTDTQYF. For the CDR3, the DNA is TGCGCCAGCAGCAAGGGACAGGGGGCGGCGGGCACAGATACGCAGTATTTT.

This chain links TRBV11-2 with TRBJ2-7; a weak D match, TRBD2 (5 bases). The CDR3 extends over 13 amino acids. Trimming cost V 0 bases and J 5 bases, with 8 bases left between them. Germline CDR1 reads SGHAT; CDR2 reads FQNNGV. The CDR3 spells CASSLDFGNEQYF. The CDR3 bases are TGTGCCAGCAGCTTAGATTTCGGGAACGAGCAGTACTTC.

CDR3 nucleotide sequence: TGCGCCAGCAGTTACAGGGACTCTGAAGCTTTCTTT. As protein: CASSYRDSEAFF. The V gene is TRBV10-1, the J gene TRBJ1-1; perhaps TRBD1 as D (6 bases). The CDR3 runs to 12 residues. V was clipped by 5 bases and J by 6 bases, with 10 bases between them. Germline CDR1 reads WNHNN; CDR2 reads SYGVQD (reference sequence).

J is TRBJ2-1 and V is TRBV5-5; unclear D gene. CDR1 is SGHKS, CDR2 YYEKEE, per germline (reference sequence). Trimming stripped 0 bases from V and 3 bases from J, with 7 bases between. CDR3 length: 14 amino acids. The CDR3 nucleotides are TGTGCCAGCAGCTTGGCCAACAGCTACAATGAGCAGTTCTTC. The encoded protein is CASSLANSYNEQFF.